The present T cell receptor beta chain was sequenced within a study of early T cells in non-severe SARS-CoV-2 infection (dated by TCRdb to about 2021). At the level of the whole study: Bulk RNA from unsorted whole blood was used for TCR sequencing, so alpha and beta chains could not be paired. What the work shows at the level of the full study, not this receptor alone: VDJdb matching was skewed toward anti-spike CD8 responses and likely underestimated virus-specific expansions by missing private and CD4 specificities.

The study was a case-control design nested within a healthcare worker cohort in London, UK, with weekly nasopharyngeal swab PCR tests and blood sampling. Healthcare workers were recruited between 23 and 31 March 2020, during the week of the UK lockdown, and were followed weekly for up to about 15 weeks. The CDR3 contains 16 residues, cysteine and phenylalanine counted. Left in the record is the CDR3 DNA by itself, 48 bases read in frame from the first base. V is pruned by 5 bases and J by 1 base, leaving 10 bases of the junction without a gene match. CDR1 is given as SEHNR and CDR2 as FQNEAQ, both from the germline V gene (reference sequence). The receptor library was made with 5' RACE. Sequencing instrument: NextSeq 500. Unique molecular identifiers were attached to individual cDNA molecules in the TCR library protocol so that sequencing error and PCR bias could be corrected. TCR alpha and beta chains were both sequenced, and the abundances of alpha and beta sequences in each sample were closely correlated with each other. In the paper's pipeline: Decombinator V4 was used to perform V gene, J gene and CDR3 annotation of TCR sequences. Expanded TCRs were defined as changing significantly between any two time points under a Poisson model with p below 0.0001. TCR abundances were normalised to the total number of TCRs sequenced in each sample and reported as counts per million. TRAV1-2 paired with TRAJ12, TRAJ20 or TRAJ33 defined MAIT TCRs, while TRAV10 paired with TRAJ18 defined iNKT TCRs. A search of VDJdb, accessed on 1 November 2021, was run for TCRs annotated to CMV, EBV and SARS-CoV-2, with TCRs annotated for multiple antigens excluded. In TCRdb, the public reads were trimmed at Q25 with fastp and aligned with MiXCR, with productive beta chains retained. All rows with the same CDR3 protein become a single entry with the most common DNA and genes. TCRdb's processing, not the study's, gives the V and J calls here. The sample records tens of thousands of distinct CDR3 sequences, 5% to 6% of which are singletons. The ten biggest clones cover about 5.5% of the sample.

Note on this clonotype: Its antigen is unknown. There are no base qualities to consult, and no much larger clone falls within one base.

Sequenced here: whole blood, sampled at baseline. This clonotype originated in an adult who was a healthcare worker with PCR-confirmed SARS-CoV-2 infection or an uninfected control (not recorded which). In this chain, TRBV7-9 is recombined with TRBJ2-7, with TRBD2 identical over 8 junction bases. CDR3 loop: CASSPGSGTGSYEQYF. The DNA sequence is TGTGCCAGCAGCCCCGGTAGCGGGACCGGGTCCTACGAGCAGTACTTC.